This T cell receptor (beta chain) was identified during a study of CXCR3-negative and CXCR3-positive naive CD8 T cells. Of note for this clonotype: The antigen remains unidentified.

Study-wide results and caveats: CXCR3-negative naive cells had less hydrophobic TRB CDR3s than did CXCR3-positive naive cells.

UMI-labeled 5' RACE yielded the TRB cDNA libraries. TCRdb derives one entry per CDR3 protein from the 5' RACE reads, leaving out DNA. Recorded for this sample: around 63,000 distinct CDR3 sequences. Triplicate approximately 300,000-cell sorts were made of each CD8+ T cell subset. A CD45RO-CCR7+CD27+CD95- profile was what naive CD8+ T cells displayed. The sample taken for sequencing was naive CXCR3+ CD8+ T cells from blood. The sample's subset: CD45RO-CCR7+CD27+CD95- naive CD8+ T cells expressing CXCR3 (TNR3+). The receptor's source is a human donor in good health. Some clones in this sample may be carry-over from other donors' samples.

The CDR3 here is CASSWYRGLEQYF. V and J are TRBV5-6 and TRBJ2-7; TCRdb picks TRBD1, but there is no DNA to check that call. CDR1 is SGHDT and CDR2 is YYEEEE in the germline V gene. The CDR3 loop spans 13 amino acids.